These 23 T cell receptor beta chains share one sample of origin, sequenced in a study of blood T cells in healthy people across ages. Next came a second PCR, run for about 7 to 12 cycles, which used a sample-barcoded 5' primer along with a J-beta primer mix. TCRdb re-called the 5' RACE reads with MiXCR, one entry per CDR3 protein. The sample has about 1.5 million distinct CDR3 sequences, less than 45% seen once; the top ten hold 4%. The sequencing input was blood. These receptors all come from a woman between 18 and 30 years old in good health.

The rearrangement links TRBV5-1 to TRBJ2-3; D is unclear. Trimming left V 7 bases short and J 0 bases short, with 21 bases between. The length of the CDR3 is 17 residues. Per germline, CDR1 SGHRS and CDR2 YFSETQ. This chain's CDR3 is CASAAAAFSPSTDTQYF. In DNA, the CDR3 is TGCGCCAGCGCCGCTGCAGCGTTCTCTCCTAGCACAGATACGCAGTATTTT.

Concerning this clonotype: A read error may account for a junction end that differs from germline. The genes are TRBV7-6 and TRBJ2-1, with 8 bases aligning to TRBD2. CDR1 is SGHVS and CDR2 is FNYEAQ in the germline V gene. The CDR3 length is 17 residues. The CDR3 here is CAGSLSARGGPYNEQFF. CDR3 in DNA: TGTGCCGGCAGCTTAAGTGCTCGCGGGGGGCCTTACAATGAGCAGTTCTTC. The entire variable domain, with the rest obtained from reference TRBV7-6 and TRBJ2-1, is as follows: GAGVSQSPRYKVTKRGQDVALRCDPISGHVSLYWYRQALGQGPEFLTYFNYEAQQDKSGLPNDRFSAERPEGSISTLTIQRTEQRDSAMYRCAGSLSARGGPYNEQFFGPGTRLTVL.

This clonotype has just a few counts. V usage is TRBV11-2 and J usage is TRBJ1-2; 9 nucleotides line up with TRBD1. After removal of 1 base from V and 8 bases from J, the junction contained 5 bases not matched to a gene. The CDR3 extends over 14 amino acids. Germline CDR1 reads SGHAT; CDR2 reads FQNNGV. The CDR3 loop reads CASSLGGQGWGYTF. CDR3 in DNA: TGTGCCAGCAGCTTAGGAGGACAGGGGTGGGGCTACACCTTC.

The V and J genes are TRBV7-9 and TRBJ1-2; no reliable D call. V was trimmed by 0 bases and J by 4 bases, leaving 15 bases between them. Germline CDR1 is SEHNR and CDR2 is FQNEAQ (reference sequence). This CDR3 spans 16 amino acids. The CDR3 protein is CASSLARRGPSYGYTF. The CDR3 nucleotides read TGTGCCAGCAGCTTAGCGCGTCGGGGTCCCTCCTATGGCTACACCTTC.

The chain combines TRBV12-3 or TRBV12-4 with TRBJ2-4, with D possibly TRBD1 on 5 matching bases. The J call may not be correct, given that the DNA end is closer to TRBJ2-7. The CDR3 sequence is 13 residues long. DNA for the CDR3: TGTGCCAGCAGTTTAATCAGGGCCCACGAGCAGTACTTC. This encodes CASSLIRAHEQYF.

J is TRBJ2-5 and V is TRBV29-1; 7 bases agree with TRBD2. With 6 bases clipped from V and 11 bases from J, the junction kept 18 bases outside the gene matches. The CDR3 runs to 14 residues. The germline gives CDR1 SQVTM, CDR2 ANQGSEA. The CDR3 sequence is CSVQGGSAYNEQYF. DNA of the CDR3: TGCAGCGTGCAAGGCGGGAGCGCCTACAATGAGCAGTACTTC.

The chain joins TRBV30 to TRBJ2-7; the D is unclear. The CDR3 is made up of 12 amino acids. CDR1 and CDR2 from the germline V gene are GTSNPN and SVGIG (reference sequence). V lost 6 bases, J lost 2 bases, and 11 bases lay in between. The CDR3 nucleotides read TGTGCCTGTATACATCGTACCTACGAGCAGTACTTC. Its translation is CACIHRTYEQYF.

DNA for the CDR3: TGTGCCACCAGCAGAGATAGGGGGGCCAATGAGCAGTTCTTC. Translating gives CATSRDRGANEQFF. This chain uses TRBV15 with TRBJ2-1; D tentatively reads TRBD1 or TRBD2 (6 bases each). V lost 0 bases, J lost 6 bases, and 9 bases lay in between. Germline lookup yields CDR1 LNHNV and CDR2 YYDKDF (reference sequence). The CDR3 is 14 residues long.

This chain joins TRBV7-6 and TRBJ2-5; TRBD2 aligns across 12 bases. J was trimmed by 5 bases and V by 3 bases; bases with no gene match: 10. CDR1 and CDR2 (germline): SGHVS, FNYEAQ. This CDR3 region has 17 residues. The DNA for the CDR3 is TGTGCCAGCAGCTTCACCCCCACTAGCGGGAGGTGGGAGACCCAGTACTTC. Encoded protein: CASSFTPTSGRWETQYF. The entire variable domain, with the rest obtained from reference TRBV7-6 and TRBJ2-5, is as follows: GAGVSQSPRYKVTKRGQDVALRCDPISGHVSLYWYRQALGQGPEFLTYFNYEAQQDKSGLPNDRFSAERPEGSISTLTIQRTEQRDSAMYRCASSFTPTSGRWETQYFGPGTRLLVL.

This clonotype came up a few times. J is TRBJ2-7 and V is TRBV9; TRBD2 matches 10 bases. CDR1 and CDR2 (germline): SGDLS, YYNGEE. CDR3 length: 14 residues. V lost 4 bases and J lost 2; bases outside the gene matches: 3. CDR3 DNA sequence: TGTGCCAGCAGCACCCTAGCGGGAGCCTACGAGCAGTACTTC. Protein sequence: CASSTLAGAYEQYF.

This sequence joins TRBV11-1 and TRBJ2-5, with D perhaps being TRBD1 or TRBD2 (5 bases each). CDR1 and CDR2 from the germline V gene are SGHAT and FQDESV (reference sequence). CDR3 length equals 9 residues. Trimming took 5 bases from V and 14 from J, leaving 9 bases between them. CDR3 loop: CASSIRDYF. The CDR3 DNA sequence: TGTGCCAGCAGCATCCGGGACTACTTC. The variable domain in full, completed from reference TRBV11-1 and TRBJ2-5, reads EAEVAQSPRYKITEKSQAVAFWCDPISGHATLYWYRQILGQGPELLVQFQDESVVDDSQLPKDRFSAERLKGVDSTLKIQPAELGDSAMYLCASSIRDYFGPGTRLLVL.

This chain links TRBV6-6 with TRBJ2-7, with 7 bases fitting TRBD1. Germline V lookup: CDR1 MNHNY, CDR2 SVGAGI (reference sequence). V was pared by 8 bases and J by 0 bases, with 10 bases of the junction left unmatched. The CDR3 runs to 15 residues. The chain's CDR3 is CASDNRGVSSYEQYF. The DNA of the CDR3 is TGTGCCAGCGACAACAGGGGCGTGAGCTCCTACGAGCAGTACTTC.

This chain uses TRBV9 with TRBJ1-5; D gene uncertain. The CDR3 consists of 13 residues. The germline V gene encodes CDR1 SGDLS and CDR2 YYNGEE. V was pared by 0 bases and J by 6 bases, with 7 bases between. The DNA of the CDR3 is TGTGCCAGCAGCGTAGCTGTGGGTCAGCCCCAGCATTTT. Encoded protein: CASSVAVGQPQHF. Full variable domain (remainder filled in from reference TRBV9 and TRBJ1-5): DSGVTQTPKHLITATGQRVTLRCSPRSGDLSVYWYQQSLDQGLQFLIQYYNGEERAKGNILERFSAQQFPDLHSELNLSSLELGDSALYFCASSVAVGQPQHFGDGTRLSIL.

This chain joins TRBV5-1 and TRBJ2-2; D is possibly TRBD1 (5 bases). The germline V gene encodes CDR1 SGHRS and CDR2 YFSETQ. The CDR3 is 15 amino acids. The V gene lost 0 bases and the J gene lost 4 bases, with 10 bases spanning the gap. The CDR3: CASSLVQAFTGELFF. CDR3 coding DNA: TGCGCCAGCAGCTTGGTACAGGCATTCACCGGGGAGCTGTTTTTT.

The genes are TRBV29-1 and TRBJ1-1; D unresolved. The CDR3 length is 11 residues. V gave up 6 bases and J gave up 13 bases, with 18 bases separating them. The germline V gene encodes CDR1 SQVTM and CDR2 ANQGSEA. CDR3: CSVEPGPGSFF. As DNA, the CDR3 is TGCAGCGTCGAACCTGGTCCCGGGAGTTTCTTT.

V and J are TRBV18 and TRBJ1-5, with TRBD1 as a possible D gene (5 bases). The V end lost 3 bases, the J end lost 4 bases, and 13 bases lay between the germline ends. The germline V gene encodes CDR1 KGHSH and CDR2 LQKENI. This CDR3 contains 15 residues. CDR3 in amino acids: CASSPQGRLNQPQHF. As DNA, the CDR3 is TGTGCCAGCTCACCCCAGGGAAGGCTAAATCAGCCCCAGCATTTT.

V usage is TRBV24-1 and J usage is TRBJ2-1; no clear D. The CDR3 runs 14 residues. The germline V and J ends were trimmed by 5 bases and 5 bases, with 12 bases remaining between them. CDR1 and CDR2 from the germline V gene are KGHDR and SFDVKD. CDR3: CATSAPWPDNEQFF. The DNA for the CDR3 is TGTGCCACCAGTGCCCCCTGGCCTGACAATGAGCAGTTCTTC.

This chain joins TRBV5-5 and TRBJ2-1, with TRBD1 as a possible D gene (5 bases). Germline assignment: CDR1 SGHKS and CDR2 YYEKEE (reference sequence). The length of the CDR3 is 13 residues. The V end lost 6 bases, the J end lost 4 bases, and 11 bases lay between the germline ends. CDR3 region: CASTKAGYNEQFF. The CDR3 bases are TGTGCCAGCACAAAGGCAGGGTACAATGAGCAGTTCTTC.

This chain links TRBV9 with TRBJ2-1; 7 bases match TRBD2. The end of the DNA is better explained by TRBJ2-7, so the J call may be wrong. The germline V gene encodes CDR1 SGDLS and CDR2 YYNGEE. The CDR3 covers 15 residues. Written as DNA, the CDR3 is TGTGCCAGCAGCGTAGAGGGGAGGGCCTACAATGAGCAGTACTTC. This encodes CASSVEGRAYNEQYF.

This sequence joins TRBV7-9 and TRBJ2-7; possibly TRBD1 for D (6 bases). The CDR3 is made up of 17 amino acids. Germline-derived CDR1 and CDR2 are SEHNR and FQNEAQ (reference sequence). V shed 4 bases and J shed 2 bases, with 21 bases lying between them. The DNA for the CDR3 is TGTGCCAGCAGCTCAAGTGTGACAGGAAAGCGAACCTACGAGCAGTACTTC. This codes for CASSSSVTGKRTYEQYF.

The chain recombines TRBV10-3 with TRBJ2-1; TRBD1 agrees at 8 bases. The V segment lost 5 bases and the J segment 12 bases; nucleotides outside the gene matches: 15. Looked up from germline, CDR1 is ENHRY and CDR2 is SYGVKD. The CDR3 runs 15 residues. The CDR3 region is CAISRQGMSLPVQFF. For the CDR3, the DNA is TGTGCCATCAGTAGACAGGGGATGAGCCTCCCTGTGCAGTTCTTC.

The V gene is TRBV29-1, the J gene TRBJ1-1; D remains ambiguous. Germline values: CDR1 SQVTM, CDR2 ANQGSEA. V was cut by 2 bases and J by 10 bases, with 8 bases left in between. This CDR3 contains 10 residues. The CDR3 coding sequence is TGCAGCGTTGAAACGGTTGCAGCTTTCTTT. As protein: CSVETVAAFF.

The CDR3 loop is CASSSPWERGGHNEQFF. CDR3 bases: TGTGCCAGCAGCTCCCCCTGGGAGCGGGGGGGACACAATGAGCAGTTCTTC. This chain joins TRBV7-9 and TRBJ2-1; 10 bases are a match to TRBD2. The V gene end was trimmed by 4 bases and the J gene end by 5 bases; junction bases not matched to a gene: 11. The CDR3 length is 17 residues. Germline V CDR1 and CDR2: SEHNR, FQNEAQ (reference sequence).